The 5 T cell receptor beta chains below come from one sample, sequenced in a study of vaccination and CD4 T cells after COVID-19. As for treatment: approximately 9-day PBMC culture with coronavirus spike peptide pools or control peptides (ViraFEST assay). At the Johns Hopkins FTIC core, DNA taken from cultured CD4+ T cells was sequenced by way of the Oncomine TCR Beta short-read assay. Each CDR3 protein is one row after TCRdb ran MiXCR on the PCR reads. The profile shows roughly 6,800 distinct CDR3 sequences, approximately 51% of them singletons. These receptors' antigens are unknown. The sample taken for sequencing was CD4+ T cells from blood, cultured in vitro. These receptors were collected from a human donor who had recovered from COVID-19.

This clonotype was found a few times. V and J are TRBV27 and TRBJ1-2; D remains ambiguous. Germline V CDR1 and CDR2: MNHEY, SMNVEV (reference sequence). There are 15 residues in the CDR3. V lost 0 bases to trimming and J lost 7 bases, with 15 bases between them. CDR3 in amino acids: CASSLSVGLRGGYTF. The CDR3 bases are TGTGCCAGCAGTTTATCGGTGGGCCTCCGAGGTGGCTACACCTTC.

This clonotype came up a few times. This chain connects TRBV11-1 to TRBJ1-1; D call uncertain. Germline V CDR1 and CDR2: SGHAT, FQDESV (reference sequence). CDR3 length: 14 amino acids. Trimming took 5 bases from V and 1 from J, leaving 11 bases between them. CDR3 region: CASSLGLQNTEAFF. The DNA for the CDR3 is TGTGCCAGCAGCCTTGGACTGCAGAACACTGAAGCTTTCTTT.

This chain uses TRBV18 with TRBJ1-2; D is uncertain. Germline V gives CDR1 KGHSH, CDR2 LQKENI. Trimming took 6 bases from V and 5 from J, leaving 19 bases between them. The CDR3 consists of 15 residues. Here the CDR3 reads CASSPGGQATYGYTF. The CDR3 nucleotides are TGTGCCAGCTCCCCTGGAGGGCAGGCGACTTATGGCTACACCTTC.

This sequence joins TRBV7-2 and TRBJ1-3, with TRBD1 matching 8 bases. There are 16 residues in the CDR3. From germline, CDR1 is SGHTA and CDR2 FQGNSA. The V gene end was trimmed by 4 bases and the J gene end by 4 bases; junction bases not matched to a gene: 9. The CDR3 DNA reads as TGTGCCAGCAGCTCTTTTATCGGACAGGGAGGAAACACCATATATTTT. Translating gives CASSSFIGQGGNTIYF.

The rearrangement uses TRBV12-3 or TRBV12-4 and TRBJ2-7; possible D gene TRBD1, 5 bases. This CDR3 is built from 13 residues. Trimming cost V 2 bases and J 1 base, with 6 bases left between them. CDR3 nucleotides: TGTGCCAGCAGTTTACAGGGTTCCTACGAGCAGTACTTC. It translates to CASSLQGSYEQYF.